The next 8 T cell receptor beta chains were all read from a single sample in a study of vaccination and CD4 T cells after COVID-19. Time point denoted: late sampling 161 to 241 days after vaccination in three convalescent patients. Treatment described: approximately nine-day PBMC culture with coronavirus spike peptide pools or control peptides (ViraFEST assay). Their antigens remain unidentified. Cultured CD4+ T cell DNA underwent sequencing with the Oncomine TCR Beta short-read assay. TCRdb recomputed calls from the PCR reads with MiXCR, one row per CDR3 protein. The table has 20,000 to 25,000 distinct CDR3 sequences, about 31% seen once. The starting material was CD4+ T cells from blood, cultured in vitro, obtained about 7 months after SARS-CoV-2 vaccination. The receptor set was obtained from a human donor who had recovered from COVID-19.

This clonotype has more than one count but fewer than ten. One junction end disagrees with the germline gene, perhaps due to a read error. This chain joins TRBV7-7 and TRBJ2-7, with 8 bases lining up with TRBD1. The CDR3 loop spans 17 amino acids. Germline V gene data show CDR1 as SSHAT and CDR2 as FNYEAQ (reference sequence). The CDR3 DNA follows: TGTGCTAGCAGCCAACTTCCCCAAGGACAGGGCTCCCACGAGCAGTACTTC. Translating it yields CASSQLPQGQGSHEQYF.

The chain carries TRBV6-1 and TRBJ2-7, with 9 bases identical to TRBD1. J lost 3 bases, V lost 6 bases, and 9 bases had no gene match. Germline CDR1 MNHNS, CDR2 SASEGT. The CDR3 runs 15 residues. The CDR3 DNA is TGTGCCAGCAGCAGACCGGGACAGGGACTCTACGAGCAGTACTTC. Translating it yields CASSRPGQGLYEQYF.

This clonotype has a handful of counts. The chain recombines TRBV6-2 or TRBV6-3 with TRBJ2-1; D is undetermined. The germline V gene has CDR1 MNHEY and CDR2 SVGEGT. Deletions cut 2 bases from V and 2 bases from J, with 10 bases between. The CDR3 extends over 15 amino acids. In nucleotides, the CDR3 is TGTGCCAGCAGTTACGTAGAAGTAGCCTACAATGAGCAGTTCTTC. It specifies CASSYVEVAYNEQFF.

This clonotype was seen just once. The chain is built from TRBV29-1 and TRBJ2-5, with 7 bases aligning to TRBD2. Germline loops: CDR1 SQVTM, CDR2 ANQGSEA. V gave up 4 bases and J gave up 4 bases; unmatched junction bases: 9. The CDR3 loop spans 14 amino acids. The CDR3 DNA reads as TGCAGCGTTGTTTCCGGAAGCGGGACAGAGACCCAGTACTTC. This codes for CSVVSGSGTETQYF. Looking up the rest from reference TRBV29-1 and TRBJ2-5 gives the full variable domain: SAVISQKPSRDICQRGTSLTIQCQVDSQVTMMFWYRQQPGQSLTLIATANQGSEATYESGFVIDKFPISRPNLTFSTLTVSNMSPEDSSIYLCSVVSGSGTETQYFGPGTRLLVL.

The V and J genes are TRBV6-2 or TRBV6-3 and TRBJ2-3, with TRBD2 matching over 8 bases. Germline V gene data show CDR1 as MNHEY and CDR2 as SVGEGT. The V segment lost 7 bases and the J segment 4 bases; nucleotides outside the gene matches: 10. CDR3 length: 15 residues. CDR3 loop: CASMKAGVLPDTQYF. The CDR3 DNA is TGTGCCAGCATGAAAGCGGGAGTACTCCCAGATACGCAGTATTTT.

The table lists this clonotype with a few counts. The chain recombines TRBV6-5 with TRBJ2-1, with TRBD2 matching over 10 bases. The trim removed 2 bases at V and 7 bases at J, leaving 5 bases unmatched. Germline V gene data show CDR1 as MNHEY and CDR2 as SVGAGI. The CDR3 is 15 amino acids. The CDR3: CASSYQLAGVNEQFF. The CDR3, as DNA: TGTGCCAGCAGTTACCAGCTAGCGGGAGTTAATGAGCAGTTCTTC.

The chain is built from TRBV10-3 and TRBJ2-7; D not certain. Trimming cost V 5 bases and J 3 bases, with 8 bases left between them. This CDR3 region has 12 residues. CDR1 and CDR2 (germline): ENHRY, SYGVKD. As DNA, the CDR3 is TGTGCCATCAGTTCGTCAGGCTACGAGCAGTACTTC. Amino acid sequence: CAISSSGYEQYF.

The genes are TRBV7-2 and TRBJ1-5; D is undetermined. The CDR3 runs to 12 residues. The germline V gene has CDR1 SGHTA and CDR2 FQGNSA. V was clipped by 2 bases and J by 5 bases, with 4 bases between them. CDR3 bases: TGTGCCAGCAGCTTATACGATCAGCCCCAGCATTTT. It encodes CASSLYDQPQHF.